This entry lists 10 T cell receptor beta chains sequenced from one sample in a study of human T cells and chemical hapten exposure. The time point here: patch test 2, 6 weeks after DPC sensitization. Treatment specified: therapeutic diphenylcyclopropenone sensitization with weekly scalp DPC. In TCRdb, the RACE reads were re-called with MiXCR into one record per CDR3 protein. This table holds about 89,000 distinct CDR3 sequences, approximately 10% found once. The sequences come from whole blood, collected in connection with sensitization to the hapten diphenylcyclopropenone (DPC). These receptors were collected from a man aged 40-49 years with alopecia areata. Some clones in this sample may be carry-over from other donors' samples.

This clonotype has a handful of counts. V is TRBV4-2 and J is TRBJ2-3; D tentatively fits TRBD1 or TRBD2 (5 bases each). The length of the CDR3 is 18 residues. The germline V gene encodes CDR1 LGHNA and CDR2 YNFKEQ. V was shortened by 1 base and J by 5 bases, with 22 bases between the two germline ends. The CDR3 spells CASSQGDRVASKRDTQYF. For the CDR3, the DNA is TGTGCCAGCAGCCAAGGGGACCGGGTAGCGTCTAAGAGAGATACGCAGTATTTT.

This clonotype has just a few counts. Here the CDR3 DNA reads TGCAGTGCTAGGAGTGCCGTTTACGAGCAGTACTTC. As protein: CSARSAVYEQYF. The V gene is TRBV20-1, the J gene TRBJ2-7; D not certain. The CDR3 consists of 12 residues. From germline, CDR1 is DFQATT and CDR2 SNEGSKA (reference sequence). The ends were cut back, 3 bases at V and 4 bases at J, with 10 bases in the middle.

A word on this clonotype: A clone one base away is much larger, so this may be a read error. The CDR3 DNA sequence: TGTGCCAGCAGCGCCCGGGGAGCGGGAGGGCTAAACTACGAGCTGTACTTC. This translates into CASSARGAGGLNYELYF. The rearrangement joins TRBV11-2 to TRBJ2-7; 10 bases line up with TRBD2. The germline CDR1 and CDR2 sequences are SGHAT and FQNNGV. CDR3 length equals 17 residues. The full variable domain, in which reference TRBV11-2 and TRBJ2-7 provide the parts outside the CDR3, is EAGVAQSPRYKIIEKRQSVAFWCNPISGHATLYWYQQILGQGPKLLIQFQNNGVVDDSQLPKDRFSAERLKGVDSTLKIQPAKLEDSAVYLCASSARGAGGLNYELYFGPGTRLTVT.

The V and J genes are TRBV20-1 and TRBJ2-4, with a weak D call TRBD1 (8 bases). The CDR3 has 14 amino acids. Trimming took 3 bases from V and 4 from J, leaving 13 bases between them. The germline CDR1 and CDR2 sequences are DFQATT and SNEGSKA (reference sequence). The CDR3 spells CSARSQGGKNIQYF. In DNA, the CDR3 is TGCAGTGCTAGGTCACAGGGGGGGAAAAACATTCAGTACTTC.

This clonotype was seen a handful of times. The V and J genes are TRBV20-1 and TRBJ2-5, with D perhaps matching TRBD2 (6 bases). The CDR3 runs 13 residues. Trimming stripped 4 bases from V and 5 bases from J, with 14 bases between. CDR1 DFQATT and CDR2 SNEGSKA come from the germline V gene (reference sequence). CDR3 nucleotides: TGCAGTGCTACCCTAGCGTTGGGGGAGACCCAGTACTTC. It yields the protein CSATLALGETQYF.

In its sample, this clonotype was seen a few times. The chain carries TRBV27 and TRBJ1-6, with unresolved D. The CDR3 runs to 13 residues. Looked up from germline, CDR1 is MNHEY and CDR2 is SMNVEV (reference sequence). V was cut by 4 bases and J by 7 bases, with 8 bases left in between. CDR3 coding DNA: TGTGCCAGCAGTTGGACGGAAAATTCACCCCTCCACTTT. This translates into CASSWTENSPLHF.

V is TRBV6-1 and J is TRBJ2-5, with a tentative D call TRBD1 (5 bases). The CDR3 loop spans 13 amino acids. The V end lost 3 bases, the J end lost 5 bases, and 10 bases lay between the germline ends. Germline assignment: CDR1 MNHNS and CDR2 SASEGT. CDR3 amino acids: CASSESGWETQYF. CDR3 sequence (DNA): TGTGCCAGCAGTGAGTCAGGGTGGGAGACCCAGTACTTC.

This clonotype was counted ten times or more. The chain employs TRBV4-2 and TRBJ1-5; 7 bases line up with TRBD1. The CDR3 consists of 15 residues. Germline loops: CDR1 LGHNA, CDR2 YNFKEQ. The V and J ends lost 4 bases and 2 bases, in that order; junction bases with no gene match: 5. CDR3 in amino acids: CASSPTGTGNQPQHF. As DNA, the CDR3 is TGTGCCAGCAGCCCGACCGGGACAGGCAATCAGCCCCAGCATTTT.

This clonotype was seen only a few times. This chain links TRBV29-1 with TRBJ1-2, with D uncertain. The V gene's germline CDR1 is SQVTM and CDR2 ANQGSEA. Trimming shortened V by 3 bases and J by 13 bases, and 12 bases separated the two germline ends. The CDR3 has 10 residues. In DNA form, the CDR3 reads TGCAGCGTTGAGGCCGGCCCACTCACCTTC. Encoded protein: CSVEAGPLTF.

This clonotype has a single count. This CDR3 is CASSPPGGDTEAFF. As DNA, the CDR3 is TGTGCCAGCAGCCCCCCCGGGGGCGACACTGAAGCTTTCTTT. The chain recombines TRBV9 with TRBJ1-1; possible D gene TRBD1, 6 bases. V shed 4 bases and J shed 3 bases, with 13 bases lying between them. CDR1 is SGDLS, CDR2 YYNGEE, per germline. The CDR3 is 14 amino acids.